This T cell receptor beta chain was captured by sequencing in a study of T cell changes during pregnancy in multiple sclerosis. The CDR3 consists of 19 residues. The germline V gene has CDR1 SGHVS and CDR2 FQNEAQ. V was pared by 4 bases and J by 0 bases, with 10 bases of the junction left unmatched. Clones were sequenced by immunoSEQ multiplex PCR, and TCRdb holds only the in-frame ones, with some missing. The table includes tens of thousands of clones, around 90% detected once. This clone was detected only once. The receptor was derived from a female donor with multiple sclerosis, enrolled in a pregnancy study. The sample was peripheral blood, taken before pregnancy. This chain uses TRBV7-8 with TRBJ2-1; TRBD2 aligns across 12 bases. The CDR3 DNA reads TGTGCCAGCAGCTCCCCTGGGACTAGCGGGCGTAGCTCCTACAATGAGCAGTTCTTC. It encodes CASSSPGTSGRSSYNEQFF.